This TCR beta chain was identified in a study of T cell changes during pregnancy in multiple sclerosis. Germline CDR1 reads MNHEY; CDR2 reads SMNVEV (reference sequence). The CDR3 totals 16 residues. Deletions cut 1 base from V and 7 bases from J, with 16 bases between. The method was immunoSEQ multiplex PCR; TCRdb's version includes in-frame clones alone and lacks a portion of them. This repertoire shows around 110,000 clones, roughly nine tenths found once; its top ten account for 1.5%. Material: peripheral blood, obtained in the third trimester of pregnancy. This receptor was obtained from a female donor with multiple sclerosis, enrolled in a pregnancy study. This sequence joins TRBV27 and TRBJ1-4, with D maybe TRBD1 (6 bases). CDR3 DNA sequence: TGTGCCAGCAGTTTATGGTCTGGGTCAGGGGCTGAAAAACTGTTTTTT. Its translation is CASSLWSGSGAEKLFF. Filled out from reference TRBV27 and TRBJ1-4, the complete variable domain reads EAQVTQNPRYLITVTGKKLTVTCSQNMNHEYMSWYRQDPGLGLRQIYYSMNVEVTDKGDVPEGYKVSRKEKRNFPLILESPSPNQTSLYFCASSLWSGSGAEKLFFGSGTQLSVL.